Described below is a single TCR beta chain sequence and its context. Its antigen remains unidentified. The CDR3 end lies 3 residues beyond the end of the read and is filled in from the germline J gene. This CDR3 region has 15 residues. Germline-derived CDR1 and CDR2 are LNHDA and SQIVND (reference sequence). Trimming took off 10 bases at V and 4 bases at J, with 22 bases between the two ends. The data stem from a study of T cell clonality in common variable immunodeficiency. Study results and limitations: Repertoire-complication correlations in CVID were limited by patient heterogeneity. Common variable immunodeficiency TCR beta sequences reportedly had fewer deletions and N-nucleotide insertions.

Assay: immunoSEQ multiplex PCR; the TCRdb copy retains only in-frame clones and omits some. The sample presents about 15,000 clones, none singletons. This TCR was sampled from a human donor with common variable immunodeficiency. The chain links TRBV19 to TRBJ2-5, with D tentatively TRBD1 (6 bases). Source material: peripheral blood mononuclear cells. The CDR3 reads CATQSLQGKGETQYF. The covered CDR3 bases are TGTGCCACCCAATCACTCCAGGGGAAAGGAGAGACC.